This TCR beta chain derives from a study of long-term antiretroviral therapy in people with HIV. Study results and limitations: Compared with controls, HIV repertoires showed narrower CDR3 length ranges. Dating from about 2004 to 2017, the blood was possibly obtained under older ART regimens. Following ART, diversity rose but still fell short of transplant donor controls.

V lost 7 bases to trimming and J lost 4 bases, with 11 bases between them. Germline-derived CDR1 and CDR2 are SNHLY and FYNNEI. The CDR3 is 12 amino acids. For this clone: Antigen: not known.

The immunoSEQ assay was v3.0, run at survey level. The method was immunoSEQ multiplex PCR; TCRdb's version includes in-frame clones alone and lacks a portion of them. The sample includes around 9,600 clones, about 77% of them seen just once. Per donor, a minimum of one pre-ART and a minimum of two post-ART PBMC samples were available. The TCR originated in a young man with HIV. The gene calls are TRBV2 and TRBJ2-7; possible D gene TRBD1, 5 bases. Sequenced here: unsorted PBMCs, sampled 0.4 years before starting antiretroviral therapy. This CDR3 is CASNGHGYEQYF. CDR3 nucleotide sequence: TGTGCCAGCAATGGACACGGATACGAGCAGTACTTC.